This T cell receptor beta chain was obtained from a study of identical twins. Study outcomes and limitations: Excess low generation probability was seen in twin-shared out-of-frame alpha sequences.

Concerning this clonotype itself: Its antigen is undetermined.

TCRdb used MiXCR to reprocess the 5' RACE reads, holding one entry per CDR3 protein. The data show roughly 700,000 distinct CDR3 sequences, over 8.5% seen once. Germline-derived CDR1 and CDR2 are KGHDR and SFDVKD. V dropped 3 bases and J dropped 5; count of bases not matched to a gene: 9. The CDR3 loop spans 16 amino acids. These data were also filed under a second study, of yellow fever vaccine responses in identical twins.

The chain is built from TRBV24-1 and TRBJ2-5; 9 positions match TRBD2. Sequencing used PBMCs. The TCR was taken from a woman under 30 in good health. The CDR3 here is CATSDHQGLAKETQYF. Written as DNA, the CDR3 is TGTGCCACCAGTGATCATCAGGGACTAGCCAAGGAGACCCAGTACTTC.